A selection of T cell receptor beta chains follows, all from one sample in a study of T cell responses to AZD1222 COVID-19 vaccine. Measured with immunoSEQ multiplex PCR; TCRdb has only the in-frame clones, and not every one. The sample carries some 200,000 clones, about 93% recorded once. Sample: peripheral blood, taken 28 days after the second AZD1222 dose. These TCRs come from an adult who received the AZD1222 COVID-19 vaccine. CDR3s leave out the opening cysteine and the closing phenylalanine or tryptophan.

>TRBV6-5|TRBJ1-3|14
ASSYSTGAGGNTIY
>TRBV7-2|TRBJ1-5|11
ASSLSPNQPQH
>TRBV7-6|TRBJ1-6|13
ASSLMQEYNSPLH
>TRBV5-1|TRBJ1-3|12
ASSLVGEGNTIY
>TRBV27|TRBJ2-7|11
ASSLSQGPEQY
>TRBV4-3|TRBJ1-1|16
ASSQEFFGRGQGLEAF
>TRBV6-5|TRBJ2-2|14
ASSYSGWGVAGELF
>TRBV7-8|TRBJ2-7|14
ASSLGAGLAVYEQY
>TRBV5-5|TRBJ1-5|13
ASTSRGGENQPQH
>TRBV20-1|TRBJ2-1|13
SASYARRARNEQF
>TRBV24-1|TRBJ2-5|15
ATSDPPGTDGQETQY
>TRBV13|TRBJ1-1|10
ASRGGSTEAF
>TRBV7-3|TRBJ1-5|11
ASSLAADQPQH